This T cell receptor (beta chain) was observed in a study of vaccination effects on CD4 cells after COVID-19. As for the study in general: The culture medium for two million PBMC per well included about 10 IU/ml IL-2 and roughly 10 ug/ml peptides.

A roughly ten-day culture period preceded the isolation of CD4+ T cells. Everyone in the study got two shots of either the BNT162b2 or mRNA-1273 vaccine. People in the vaccine group had not been infected with SARS-CoV-2 before, and their nucleocapsid antibodies were negative. Germline lookup yields CDR1 MNHEY and CDR2 SMNVEV (reference sequence). The J segment lost 7 bases and the V segment lost 2 bases, leaving 11 bases of the junction unmatched. The CDR3 totals 17 residues. A word on this clone: The antigen remains undetermined.

Sequencing used immunoSEQ multiplex PCR; TCRdb keeps in-frame clones, though not all of them. Of nearly 45,000 clones listed, approximately 70% are singletons. The chain has TRBV27 and TRBJ1-4; 9 nucleotides match TRBD1. The clonotype comes from a human donor who received a COVID-19 vaccine. This specimen was CD4+ T cells from PBMCs cultured without peptide, taken after COVID-19 vaccination. The CDR3, as DNA: TGTGCCAGCAGTTTAGGGGCGTGGGACAGGGCGAGTGAAAAACTGTTTTTT. As protein: CASSLGAWDRASEKLFF.